The 11 T cell receptor beta chains below were found in one sample sequenced in a study of low-dose radiotherapy and immunotherapy resistance in tumors. Both TCRalpha and TCRbeta chains were reverse transcribed with V-gene-specific primers. It was with a constant-region primer and a V-primer adapter that TCRs were amplified over about 20 PCR cycles. TCRdb itself ran the reads through MiXCR, one entry per CDR3 protein. The sample yields about 58,000 distinct CDR3 sequences, 23% seen once. As for time point: after trial treatment. This sample's treatment: LDRT plus nivolumab, ipilimumab, low-dose cyclophosphamide and aspirin (RACIN trial). The source material was PBMCs, sampled after low-dose radiotherapy plus immunotherapy. Receptors originate from a male donor with prostate cancer.

This clonotype was observed a few times. This sequence joins TRBV4-3 and TRBJ2-2, with no clear D. The V gene lost 0 bases and the J gene lost 0 bases, with 11 bases spanning the gap. CDR3 length equals 17 residues. CDR1 is LGHNA, CDR2 YSLEER, per germline. CDR3 sequence (DNA): TGCGCCAGCAGCCAAGATCTTACCATCGCGAACACCGGGGAGCTGTTTTTT. It yields the protein CASSQDLTIANTGELFF.

This clonotype was observed at least ten times. The chain is built from TRBV7-2 and TRBJ2-7, with 8 bases fitting TRBD1. CDR3 length equals 13 residues. CDR1 is SGHTA, CDR2 FQGNSA, per germline. Trimming removed 4 bases from V and 3 bases from J; junction bases left unmatched: 2. CDR3 amino acids: CASSWDRIYEQYF. As DNA, the CDR3 is TGTGCCAGCAGCTGGGACAGGATCTACGAGCAGTACTTC.

This clonotype has ten or more counts. The chain joins TRBV6-5 to TRBJ2-7; D unresolved. CDR1 and CDR2 (germline): MNHEY, SVGAGI. CDR3 length equals 13 residues. V was cut by 2 bases and J by 5 bases, with 10 bases left in between. CDR3 coding DNA: TGTGCCAGCAGTTACCGAGACGGCCACGAGCAGTACTTC. It is translated as CASSYRDGHEQYF.

The table lists this clonotype with many counts. The chain employs TRBV11-2 and TRBJ2-7; 8 nucleotides agree with TRBD1. V lost 6 bases, J lost 2 bases, and 9 bases stayed unmatched. This CDR3 spans 15 amino acids. The germline V gene has CDR1 SGHAT and CDR2 FQNNGV. CDR3 sequence reads: CASRNVPGGTYEQYF. The CDR3 DNA follows: TGTGCCAGCAGGAACGTCCCAGGGGGCACCTACGAGCAGTACTTC.

The chain links TRBV7-2 to TRBJ2-7; D gene uncertain. CDR1 is SGHTA and CDR2 is FQGNSA in the germline V gene. The CDR3 runs to 12 residues. Trimming left V 5 bases short and J 3 bases short, with 8 bases between. The CDR3, as DNA: TGTGCCAGCAGCCCCCCTAGCTACGAGCAGTACTTC. Translation: CASSPPSYEQYF.

This clonotype was recorded at least ten times. The chain carries TRBV5-1 and TRBJ2-7, with TRBD2 matching over 13 bases. The ends lost 4 bases at V and 3 bases at J; junction bases unmatched: 4. Germline CDR1 and CDR2: SGHRS and YFSETQ. CDR3 size: 15 residues. The CDR3 loop reads CASSPGLAGNYEQYF. CDR3 in DNA: TGCGCCAGCAGCCCGGGACTAGCGGGGAACTACGAGCAGTACTTC. Using reference TRBV5-1 and TRBJ2-7 for the parts outside the CDR3, the full variable domain is KAGVTQTPRYLIKTRGQQVTLSCSPISGHRSVSWYQQTPGQGLQFLFEYFSETQRNKGNFPGRFSGRQFSNSRSEMNVSTLELGDSALYLCASSPGLAGNYEQYFGPGTRLTVT.

This clonotype has a count of ten or more. This chain uses TRBV20-1 with TRBJ2-3, with 7 bases fitting TRBD1. With 5 bases clipped from V and 0 bases from J, the junction kept 5 bases outside the gene matches. CDR3 length: 14 amino acids. Germline values: CDR1 DFQATT, CDR2 SNEGSKA (reference sequence). CDR3: CSAAGTASTDTQYF. DNA of the CDR3: TGCAGTGCTGCCGGGACAGCTAGCACAGATACGCAGTATTTT.

This clonotype was counted between two and nine times. A far bigger clonotype differs at one base, so this is likely a read error. This sequence joins TRBV19 and TRBJ2-5, with TRBD2 identical over 9 bases. The CDR3 extends over 16 amino acids. Germline CDR1 reads LNHDA; CDR2 reads SQIVND (reference sequence). V shed 5 bases, J shed 11 bases, and the junction held 18 bases outside the gene matches. CDR3 protein: CASSEEGAGGPYEQYF. DNA for the CDR3: TGTGCCAGTAGTGAGGAGGGAGCGGGAGGTCCCTATGAGCAGTACTTC.

The chain recombines TRBV5-6 with TRBJ2-3; 8 nucleotides match TRBD1. The CDR3 loop spans 13 amino acids. V dropped 10 bases and J dropped 3; count of bases not matched to a gene: 7. From germline, CDR1 is SGHDT and CDR2 YYEEEE. The CDR3: CAGSRQGTDTQYF. The CDR3 nucleotides read TGTGCCGGTTCAAGACAGGGGACAGATACGCAGTATTTT.

This clonotype was observed at least ten times. V and J are TRBV7-9 and TRBJ2-7; 8 positions agree with TRBD2. J was trimmed by 4 bases and V by 6 bases; bases with no gene match: 5. This CDR3 spans 13 amino acids. From germline, CDR1 is SEHNR and CDR2 FQNEAQ (reference sequence). CDR3 sequence: CASRQAGAYEQYF. For the CDR3, the DNA is TGTGCCAGCAGACAAGCGGGAGCTTACGAGCAGTACTTC.

This clonotype was counted many times. Here the CDR3 reads CASSLDRGTYEQYF. DNA of the CDR3: TGTGCCAGCAGCTTGGATCGAGGGACCTACGAGCAGTACTTC. The chain has TRBV7-2 and TRBJ2-7, with D possibly TRBD2 on 5 matching bases. CDR1 and CDR2 from the germline V gene are SGHTA and FQGNSA. The CDR3 consists of 14 residues. With 3 bases removed from V and 2 bases from J, the gap between germline ends came to 11 bases.